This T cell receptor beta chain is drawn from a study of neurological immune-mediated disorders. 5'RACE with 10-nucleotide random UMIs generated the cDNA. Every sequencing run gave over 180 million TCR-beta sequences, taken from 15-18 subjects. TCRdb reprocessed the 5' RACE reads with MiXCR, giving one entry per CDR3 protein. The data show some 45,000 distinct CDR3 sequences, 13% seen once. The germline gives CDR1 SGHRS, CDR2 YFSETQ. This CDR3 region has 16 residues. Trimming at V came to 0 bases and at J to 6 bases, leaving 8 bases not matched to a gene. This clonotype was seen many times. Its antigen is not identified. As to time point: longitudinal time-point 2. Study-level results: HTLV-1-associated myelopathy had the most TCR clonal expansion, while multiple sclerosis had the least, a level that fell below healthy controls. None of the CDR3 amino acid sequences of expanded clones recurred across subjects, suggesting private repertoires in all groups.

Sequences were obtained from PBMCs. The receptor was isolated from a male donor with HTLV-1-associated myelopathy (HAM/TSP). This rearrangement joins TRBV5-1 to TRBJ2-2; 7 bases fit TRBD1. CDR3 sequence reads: CASSLEGAQVAGELFF. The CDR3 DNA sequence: TGCGCCAGCAGCTTGGAGGGGGCTCAGGTCGCCGGGGAGCTGTTTTTT.